The 3 T cell receptor beta chains reported below all come from one sample, sequenced in a study of blood T cell repertoires in COVID-19 (dated by TCRdb to 2019 to 2021). Libraries were built with the immunoSEQ multiplex PCR assay. TCRdb carries this immuneACCESS record with in-frame sequences only. Its versions omit some clonotypes, under half of them owing to an unresolved V gene in the studies checked, with the rest unexplained. The sample includes a few hundred thousand clones, with about nine tenths observed a single time. Of the sample, 4% to 4.5% is held by the ten largest clones. Sample: peripheral blood. The receptors originated from a man in his forties or fifties with acute or convalescent COVID-19.

This clone was counted only a few times. This chain uses TRBV30 with TRBJ1-2, with D unresolved. The V gene's germline CDR1 is GTSNPN and CDR2 SVGIG (reference sequence). V lost 2 bases and J 0 bases, leaving 7 bases between the germline ends. The CDR3 has 13 residues. The CDR3 DNA reads as TGTGCCTGGAGTCCCGGTACTAACTATGGCTACACCTTC. Protein: CAWSPGTNYGYTF.

The J gene is TRBJ1-5, the V gene TRBV7-9; perhaps TRBD1 as D (6 bases). Germline CDR1 and CDR2: SEHNR and FQNEAQ (reference sequence). The CDR3 is made up of 15 amino acids. Trimming left V 5 bases short and J 5 bases short, with 16 bases between. CDR3 residues: CASSPPGGRDQPQHF. DNA of the CDR3: TGTGCCAGCAGCCCTCCGGGGGGCAGAGATCAGCCCCAGCATTTT.

This chain uses TRBV16 with TRBJ1-5; the D is unclear. Trimming pared 1 base from V and 0 bases from J, leaving 4 bases between. Per the germline V gene, CDR1 is KGHSY and CDR2 is FQNENV. The CDR3 totals 14 residues. CDR3 amino acids: CASSQLFSNQPQHF. In DNA, the CDR3 is TGTGCCAGCAGCCAATTATTTAGCAATCAGCCCCAGCATTTT.